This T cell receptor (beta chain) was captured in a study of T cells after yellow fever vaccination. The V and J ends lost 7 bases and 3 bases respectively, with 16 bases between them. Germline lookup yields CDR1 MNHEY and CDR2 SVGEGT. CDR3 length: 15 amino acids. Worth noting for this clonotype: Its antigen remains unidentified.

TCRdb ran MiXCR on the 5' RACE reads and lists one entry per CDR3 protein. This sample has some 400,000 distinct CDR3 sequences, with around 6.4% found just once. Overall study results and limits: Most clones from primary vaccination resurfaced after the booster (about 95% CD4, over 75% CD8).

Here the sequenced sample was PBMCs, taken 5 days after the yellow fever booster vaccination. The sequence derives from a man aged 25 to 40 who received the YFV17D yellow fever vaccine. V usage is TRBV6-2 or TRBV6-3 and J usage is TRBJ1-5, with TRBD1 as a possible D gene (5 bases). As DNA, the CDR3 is TGTGCCAGCACCAACGGGGCAGGGAACAATCAGCCCCAGCATTTT. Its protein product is CASTNGAGNNQPQHF.